This TCR beta chain emerged from a study of Ad26.COV2.S vaccination and SARS-CoV-2 variants. General study points: Spike-specific responses of CD8+ and CD4+ T cells were reported to display substantial breadth after vaccination.

About this clone itself: Antigen: not known.

The CDR3 length is 13 residues. The V gene lost 9 bases and the J gene lost 4 bases, with 15 bases spanning the gap. Produced via immunoSEQ multiplex PCR; TCRdb's table is partial and in-frame only. The data contain 350,000 to 450,000 clones, about 90% of them singletons. This sequence was found in a human donor who had recovered from COVID-19. The starting material was peripheral blood, obtained after recovery from COVID-19. This chain joins TRBV12-3 or TRBV12-4 and TRBJ2-5; perhaps TRBD2 as D (6 bases). CDR3 region: CASSLGRRETQYF. As DNA, the CDR3 is TGTGCCAGTTCGTTGGGGAGGAGAGAGACCCAGTACTTC.